Listed here is a single T cell receptor beta chain. Its antigen is not identified. This sample was included in a study of PD-1 blockade in mismatch repair-deficient tumors. Findings and limits, study-wide: About 4.5% of the roughly 140 peptide-expanded blood TCRs were also found in tumor.

The CDR3 runs to 15 residues. V lost 2 bases, J lost 0 bases, and 11 bases lay in between. CDR1 and CDR2 (germline): SGDLS, YYNGEE. Some clones are missing from TCRdb's copy, which holds only in-frame ones; the method was immunoSEQ multiplex PCR. This table has more than 11,000 clones, around 80% appearing once. This sample's time point: roughly 10-day in vitro stimulation with candidate neoantigen peptide 4. TCR sequencing covered a few patients who responded to pembrolizumab. An approximately 10-day in vitro culture was run per each of about seven reactive peptides. Clone fold changes were calculated against an identical culture without peptide.

The sample consisted of cells cultured in vitro, taken from a patient treated with pembrolizumab. The chain has TRBV9 and TRBJ2-5; TRBD2 is a possible D gene (5 bases). This clonotype was obtained from an adult with mismatch repair-deficient cancer. The CDR3 reads CASSVGSAHQETQYF. CDR3 coding DNA: TGTGCCAGCAGCGTGGGGAGCGCCCACCAAGAGACCCAGTACTTC.